A single sample is the source of the 3 T cell receptor beta chains below, sequenced in a study of cytomegalovirus exposure and HLA in healthy donors. The method was immunoSEQ multiplex PCR; TCRdb's version includes in-frame clones alone and lacks a portion of them. The table shows about 130,000 clones, with 90% to 97% occurring only once. The specimen sequenced was PBMCs. The origin of the receptors is a man aged 18 to 29 in good health and CMV-seronegative.

This chain uses TRBV6-5 with TRBJ1-4; a possible D gene is TRBD1 (6 bases). The CDR3 sequence is 14 residues long. Trimming cost V 3 bases and J 8 bases, with 13 bases left between them. Germline V gives CDR1 MNHEY, CDR2 SVGAGI. CDR3 DNA sequence: TGTGCCAGCAGTTATTGGGGGCCGGACGAAAAACTGTTTTTT. Translated, it gives CASSYWGPDEKLFF.

The chain has TRBV2 and TRBJ2-7; weak D call: TRBD2 (6 bases). The CDR3 consists of 14 residues. CDR1 SNHLY and CDR2 FYNNEI come from the germline V gene. Trimming took 2 bases from V and 2 from J, leaving 10 bases between them. The CDR3 reads CASSERKRAYEQYF. CDR3 bases: TGTGCCAGCAGTGAAAGAAAGCGGGCCTACGAGCAGTACTTC. Full variable domain (remainder filled in from reference TRBV2 and TRBJ2-7): EPEVTQTPSHQVTQMGQEVILRCVPISNHLYFYWYRQILGQKVEFLVSFYNNEISEKSEIFDDQFSVERPDGSNFTLKIRSTKLEDSAMYFCASSERKRAYEQYFGPGTRLTVT.

The chain carries TRBV7-3 and TRBJ2-3; 8 positions match TRBD2. The trim removed 5 bases at V and 1 base at J, leaving 5 bases unmatched. The CDR3 consists of 15 residues. The germline V gene has CDR1 SGHTA and CDR2 FQGTGA. The DNA for the CDR3 is TGTGCCAGCAGCCTTAGCGGGGCCCGCACAGATACGCAGTATTTT. Amino acid sequence: CASSLSGARTDTQYF.